A single sample gave rise to the 23 T cell receptor beta chains below, sequenced in a study of blood T cell repertoires in COVID-19 (dated by TCRdb to the early 2020s). The library relied on the immunoSEQ multiplex PCR assay. Entries here come from immuneACCESS through TCRdb and include only in-frame sequences with V and J called. Some clones fail to appear in such tables; in the studies checked, an unresolved V gene covers under half of the shortfall, and the cause of the remainder is unknown. This sample lists 250,000 to 350,000 clones; 86% were detected once. Under 15% of the sample is in the top ten clones. The source material was peripheral blood. Receptors were obtained from an older woman with COVID-19, enrolled during active disease.

This sequence joins TRBV29-1 and TRBJ1-2, with 8 bases that match TRBD1. J gave up 7 bases and V 6 bases, and 10 bases lay outside the gene matches. This CDR3 has 13 residues. In germline, CDR1 is SQVTM, CDR2 ANQGSEA. This chain's CDR3 is CSVGQGSDGGYTF. The CDR3, as DNA: TGCAGCGTCGGACAGGGAAGTGACGGTGGCTACACCTTC.

The rearrangement joins TRBV28 to TRBJ1-1, with D perhaps matching TRBD1 (5 bases). The CDR3 sequence is 14 residues long. Germline V gene data show CDR1 as MDHEN and CDR2 as SYDVKM. V gave up 1 base and J gave up 5 bases, with 11 bases separating them. The CDR3 bases are TGTGCCAGCAGTTTATTACAGGTTGAGACTGAAGCTTTCTTT. As protein: CASSLLQVETEAFF.

The V and J genes are TRBV19 and TRBJ2-4, with 10 bases identical to TRBD1. The ends lost 9 bases at V and 7 bases at J; junction bases unmatched: 9. CDR1 and CDR2 from the germline V gene are LNHDA and SQIVND (reference sequence). The CDR3 sequence is 14 residues long. CDR3 DNA sequence: TGTGCCAGCTCGACAGGGGGCGGCCGGAACATTCAGTACTTC. Encoded protein: CASSTGGGRNIQYF.

The sample holds one count of this clone. This sequence joins TRBV28 and TRBJ2-7, with D uncertain. With 3 bases removed from V and 1 base from J, the gap between germline ends came to 10 bases. CDR1 and CDR2 (germline): MDHEN, SYDVKM. The CDR3 sequence is 14 residues long. CDR3 protein: CASSFGQLSYEQYF. CDR3 coding DNA: TGTGCCAGCAGTTTTGGGCAGTTATCCTACGAGCAGTACTTC.

CDR3 nucleotide sequence: TGTGCCAGCAGCGGGACTGCTCGGACGGCCACAGATACGCAGTATTTT. The encoded protein is CASSGTARTATDTQYF. The chain is built from TRBV9 and TRBJ2-3; tentatively, D is TRBD2 (5 bases). Germline loops: CDR1 SGDLS, CDR2 YYNGEE. V lost 3 bases to trimming and J lost 2 bases, with 16 bases between them. The CDR3 sequence is 16 residues long. Full variable domain (outside the CDR3, taken from reference TRBV9 and TRBJ2-3): DSGVTQTPKHLITATGQRVTLRCSPRSGDLSVYWYQQSLDQGLQFLIQYYNGEERAKGNILERFSAQQFPDLHSELNLSSLELGDSALYFCASSGTARTATDTQYFGPGTRLTVL.

The chain has TRBV9 and TRBJ2-1, with TRBD1 matching over 10 bases. The CDR3 is 16 residues long. Per germline, CDR1 SGDLS and CDR2 YYNGEE. The J segment lost 5 bases and the V segment lost 0 bases, leaving 5 bases of the junction unmatched. The chain's CDR3 is CASSVAGGQGNNEQFF. CDR3 coding DNA: TGTGCCAGCAGCGTAGCTGGGGGACAGGGGAACAATGAGCAGTTCTTC. Full variable domain (rest looked up from reference TRBV9 and TRBJ2-1): DSGVTQTPKHLITATGQRVTLRCSPRSGDLSVYWYQQSLDQGLQFLIQYYNGEERAKGNILERFSAQQFPDLHSELNLSSLELGDSALYFCASSVAGGQGNNEQFFGPGTRLTVL.

CDR3 coding DNA: TGTGCCAGCAGTGTAGGGACAGGGGCCACAGATACGCAGTATTTT. Translated: CASSVGTGATDTQYF. V usage is TRBV27 and J usage is TRBJ2-3; 10 nucleotides align to TRBD1. The CDR3 extends over 15 amino acids. Germline V CDR1 and CDR2: MNHEY, SMNVEV (reference sequence). V lost 5 bases, J lost 2 bases, and 4 bases stayed unmatched.

Here the CDR3 reads CASSLGGGGFSYEQYF. DNA for the CDR3: TGTGCCAGCAGCCTGGGGGGGGGCGGTTTCTCCTACGAGCAGTACTTC. This rearrangement joins TRBV5-4 to TRBJ2-7, with a tentative D call TRBD2 (7 bases). The CDR3 loop spans 16 amino acids. Looked up from germline, CDR1 is SGHNT and CDR2 is YYREEE (reference sequence). Trimming pared 4 bases from V and 0 bases from J, leaving 17 bases between.

The chain uses TRBV28 and TRBJ2-3, with 7 positions matching TRBD2. The CDR3 sequence is 17 residues long. The germline gives CDR1 MDHEN, CDR2 SYDVKM. Trimming cost V 6 bases and J 4 bases; bases outside gene matches: 16. The CDR3 sequence is CASSGRITGLGADTQYF. The CDR3 DNA is TGTGCCAGCAGCGGGAGGATTACGGGACTCGGGGCAGATACGCAGTATTTT.

This clone appeared many times. The gene calls are TRBV3-1 (or the pseudogene TRBV3-2) and TRBJ1-5, with unresolved D. The CDR3 totals 17 residues. Trimming pared 2 bases from V and 0 bases from J, leaving 14 bases between. Germline V CDR1 and CDR2: LGHDT, YNNKEL (reference sequence). DNA for the CDR3: TGTGCCAGCAGCCAACCAGTCGGGAGTTATAGCAATCAGCCCCAGCATTTT. Its protein is CASSQPVGSYSNQPQHF.

Points on this clone: The identical CDR3 is also encoded by other nucleotide sequences in the sample. The V call is TRBV27, the J call TRBJ1-6; the D is unclear. The germline V gene has CDR1 MNHEY and CDR2 SMNVEV (reference sequence). Trimming stripped 0 bases from V and 0 bases from J, with 6 bases between. The CDR3 runs 16 residues. CDR3 sequence reads: CASSLSGSSYNSPLHF. Written as DNA, the CDR3 is TGTGCCAGCAGTTTATCGGGCAGCTCCTATAATTCACCCCTCCACTTT.

The DNA of the CDR3 is TGTGCCAGCAGTTCGTACTCCTACGAGCAGTACTTC. Its protein is CASSSYSYEQYF. The chain employs TRBV2 and TRBJ2-7; D not certain. V was pared by 5 bases and J by 0 bases, with 5 bases between. Germline CDR1 is SNHLY and CDR2 is FYNNEI. This CDR3 spans 12 amino acids.

V usage is TRBV2 and J usage is TRBJ1-1, with D hard to call. CDR1 is SNHLY and CDR2 is FYNNEI in the germline V gene. Trimming pared 4 bases from V and 1 base from J, leaving 7 bases between. The CDR3 runs to 13 residues. The CDR3 spells CASSGHPNTEAFF. CDR3 DNA: TGTGCCAGCAGTGGGCACCCGAACACTGAAGCTTTCTTT.

The rearrangement joins TRBV30 to TRBJ2-7, with 7 bases lining up with TRBD1. The J segment lost 2 bases and the V segment lost 0 bases, leaving 7 bases of the junction unmatched. From germline, CDR1 is GTSNPN and CDR2 SVGIG (reference sequence). CDR3 length: 15 residues. In nucleotides, the CDR3 is TGTGCCTGGAGTGTACCCCCGGGACAGACCTACGAGCAGTACTTC. It codes for CAWSVPPGQTYEQYF. Full variable domain (missing parts from reference TRBV30 and TRBJ2-7): SQTIHQWPATLVQPVGSPLSLECTVEGTSNPNLYWYRQAAGRGLQLLFYSVGIGQISSEVPQNLSASRPQDRQFILSSKKLLLSDSGFYLCAWSVPPGQTYEQYFGPGTRLTVT.

Here the CDR3 DNA reads TGTGCCAGCAGCCCCCTTTTTGCGCCTGGGGCCAACGTCCTGACTTTC. It codes for CASSPLFAPGANVLTF. The chain couples TRBV3-1 (or the pseudogene TRBV3-2) to TRBJ2-6; no reliable D call. The V gene's germline CDR1 is LGHDT and CDR2 YNNKEL (reference sequence). The CDR3 has 16 residues. V shed 4 bases and J shed 2 bases, with 12 bases lying between them.

Details on this clone: The junction shows a germline mismatch at one end, possibly a read error. The chain is built from TRBV5-6 and TRBJ1-3; 7 positions agree with TRBD1. Germline V gives CDR1 SGHDT, CDR2 YYEEEE. The CDR3 has 15 amino acids. The CDR3 DNA follows: TGTGCCAGCAGTTTGGGAGGGACAGCGAGCAACACCATATATTTT. Translating it yields CASSLGGTASNTIYF.

The chain is built from TRBV6-5 and TRBJ2-1, with 9 bases aligning to TRBD1. This CDR3 has 15 residues. The ends lost 6 bases at V and 4 bases at J; junction bases unmatched: 7. Germline CDR1 and CDR2: MNHEY and SVGAGI. CDR3 amino acids: CASRTGTGTYNEQFF. The CDR3 nucleotides read TGTGCCAGCAGGACCGGGACAGGGACTTACAATGAGCAGTTCTTC.

This sequence joins TRBV4-3 and TRBJ2-7, with TRBD2 matching 9 bases. V was clipped by 0 bases and J by 0 bases; unmatched bases: 9. CDR1 LGHNA and CDR2 YSLEER come from the germline V gene. The CDR3 has 18 residues. In DNA form, the CDR3 reads TGCGCCAGCAGCCAAGACTTATCCGGGACTAGCTCCTCCTACGAGCAGTACTTC. Translated: CASSQDLSGTSSSYEQYF.

The genes are TRBV4-3 and TRBJ1-4; TRBD1 agrees at 8 bases. Looked up from germline, CDR1 is LGHNA and CDR2 is YSLEER. Germline trimming cut 4 bases from V and 5 bases from J; bases unmatched to any gene: 6. The CDR3 sequence is 15 residues long. CDR3 region: CASSPTGGLNEKLFF. CDR3 in DNA: TGCGCCAGCAGCCCAACAGGGGGTCTAAATGAAAAACTGTTTTTT.

This clone was found once. The genes are TRBV11-3 and TRBJ2-5; 12 nucleotides agree with TRBD1. The V segment lost 5 bases and the J segment 5 bases; nucleotides outside the gene matches: 9. CDR1 and CDR2 from the germline V gene are SGHNT and YENEEA. This CDR3 has 16 amino acids. Here the CDR3 reads CASSNSRDRGRETQYF. The DNA for the CDR3 is TGTGCCAGCAGCAATTCCCGGGACAGGGGGCGGGAGACCCAGTACTTC.

The chain uses TRBV4-1 and TRBJ2-3; D may be TRBD2 (6 bases). CDR3 length: 16 amino acids. V shed 0 bases and J shed 1 base, with 11 bases lying between them. Germline V gene data show CDR1 as MGHRA and CDR2 as YSYEKL. The CDR3: CASSQEGGLGTDTQYF. The CDR3 DNA sequence: TGCGCCAGCAGCCAAGAGGGGGGTCTAGGCACAGATACGCAGTATTTT.

V and J are TRBV7-3 and TRBJ1-2; 8 bases line up with TRBD1. CDR3 size: 13 residues. Per germline, CDR1 SGHTA and CDR2 FQGTGA. J lost 7 bases, V lost 5 bases, and 6 bases had no gene match. CDR3 in DNA: TGTGCCAGCAGCCTAGGACAGGGAAGTGGCTACACCTTC. Protein product: CASSLGQGSGYTF.

The rearrangement links TRBV28 to TRBJ1-5; 8 nucleotides agree with TRBD1. V shed 3 bases, J shed 2 bases, and the junction held 6 bases outside the gene matches. Looked up from germline, CDR1 is MDHEN and CDR2 is SYDVKM. This CDR3 has 16 amino acids. CDR3 loop: CASSFYPDRGNQPQHF. CDR3 coding DNA: TGTGCCAGCAGTTTCTATCCGGACAGGGGCAATCAGCCCCAGCATTTT.